This T cell receptor (beta chain) comes out of a study of blood T cell repertoires in COVID-19. The wider study: The United States, Italy and Spain were the sources of the acute and convalescent COVID-19 samples. The analysed material was cDNA or gDNA that came from T cells, B-cell-depleted T cells, or PBMCs.

In the original processing: Reference gene primers were amplified, and this amplification served to estimate nucleated cell counts. Some clones are missing from TCRdb's copy, which holds only in-frame ones; the method was immunoSEQ multiplex PCR. V and J calls and clone size are copied from that table; D and trimming were computed from the DNA. The sample records some 74,000 clones, around 80% being singletons. There are a few counts of this clone. The V end was cut by 3 bases, the J end by 0 bases, with 10 bases between. This CDR3 is built from 15 residues. Germline-derived CDR1 and CDR2 are SGDLS and YYNGEE.

Sequenced: peripheral blood. The receptor was derived from a woman aged 45-65 years with acute or convalescent COVID-19. The chain recombines TRBV9 with TRBJ1-5; D is perhaps TRBD1 (5 bases). The CDR3 is CASSATGSSNQPQHF. CDR3 DNA sequence: TGTGCCAGCAGCGCTACAGGTTCTAGCAATCAGCCCCAGCATTTT.